Sequencing of this TCR beta chain was carried out in a study of long-term antiretroviral therapy in people with HIV. General study results and limits: Post-treatment diversity went higher with ART but stayed below transplant donor controls. The study found narrower CDR3 length ranges in HIV repertoires than in controls. Records did not include ART adherence, viral resistance or therapy changes.

Version v3.0 of the immunoSEQ assay was performed at survey level. TCRdb keeps only in-frame clones here, not all; method: immunoSEQ multiplex PCR. The data show some 28,000 clones, with 85% to 90% seen just once and approximately 4.8% held by the top ten. Treatment locations for all participants with HIV were in the United States. As concerns this clone: Its matching antigen is unknown.

CDR1 and CDR2 (germline): SGHVS, FNYEAQ. Trimming stripped 2 bases from V and 2 bases from J, with 7 bases between. The length of the CDR3 is 14 residues. This chain links TRBV7-6 with TRBJ1-5, with D uncertain. Source: unsorted PBMCs, taken 0.8 years after starting antiretroviral therapy. This receptor was obtained from a woman younger than 45 with HIV. CDR3 DNA sequence: TGTGCCAGCAGCTTAACCGACGGCAATCAGCCCCAGCATTTT. Its translation: CASSLTDGNQPQHF.